This record looks at one TCR beta chain sequence and its context. It was RNA transcripts that yielded the amplified TCR beta CDR3 regions. Carried out on the TCR CDR3, a first-round RT-PCR used the HTBI primer set. TCRdb re-called the multiplex PCR reads with MiXCR, one entry per CDR3 protein. Here the sample spans more than 500,000 distinct CDR3 sequences, under 15% being singletons. This entry is derived from a study of T cells in Graves' hyperthyroidism and ophthalmopathy. Germline CDR1 is SGHDN and CDR2 is FVKESK. V lost 2 bases to trimming and J lost 0 bases; unmatched junction nucleotides: 5. The CDR3 totals 17 residues.

The TCR sequence derives from a woman between 40 and 50 years old with Graves' ophthalmopathy. The sample consisted of blood. The chain combines TRBV14 with TRBJ1-1; 11 bases are shared with TRBD1. CDR3 DNA sequence: TGTGCCAGCAGCCAACCGGGACAGGGGGACATGAACACTGAAGCTTTCTTT. Translating gives CASSQPGQGDMNTEAFF. The variable domain in full, completed from reference TRBV14 and TRBJ1-1, reads EAGVTQFPSHSVIEKGQTVTLRCDPISGHDNLYWYRRVMGKEIKFLLHFVKESKQDESGMPNNRFLAERTGGTYSTLKVQPAELEDSGVYFCASSQPGQGDMNTEAFFGQGTRLTVV.